The clone carrying this T cell receptor (beta chain) was seen more than once but under ten times. Its specificity is not known. This record belongs to a study of T-cell memory formation after mild COVID-19. TCRdb re-derived calls from the 5' RACE reads in MiXCR, one entry per CDR3 protein. The sample has hundreds of thousands of distinct CDR3 sequences, about a sixth seen once. Broader study findings: The finding that pre-infection memory included some responding clones suggested that cross-reactive memory joined. Chiefly within CM and EM were the contracting CD4+ clones; CD8+ ones were within EMRA.

Per the germline V gene, CDR1 is MNHEY and CDR2 is SVGEGT. The length of the CDR3 is 15 residues. V lost 6 bases to trimming and J lost 4 bases, with 18 bases between them. This receptor was taken from a man between 18 and 35 years old who had mild COVID-19 (a few samples of this study predate the infection). Cell type and time point are not known. This chain joins TRBV6-2 or TRBV6-3 and TRBJ1-2; D may be TRBD1 (5 bases). Sequencing was performed on PBMCs or a T cell subset sorted from them (not recorded which). The CDR3 protein is CASSNQGSLSYGYTF. CDR3 coding DNA: TGTGCCAGCAGCAATCAGGGCTCCCTCAGCTATGGCTACACCTTC.